Reported below is one T cell receptor beta chain. The CDR3 contains 11 residues. Germline V gene sequence: CDR1 SGHRS, CDR2 YFSETQ. With 4 bases removed from V and 8 bases from J, the gap between germline ends came to 9 bases. Produced via immunoSEQ multiplex PCR; TCRdb's table is partial and in-frame only. The table shows about 38,000 clones, with more than 85% occurring only once. This sample is drawn from a study of T cell changes during pregnancy in multiple sclerosis. Sequencing was performed on CD8+ T cells from peripheral blood mononuclear cells, taken after pregnancy. This receptor was taken from a female donor with multiple sclerosis, enrolled in a pregnancy study. The genes are TRBV5-1 and TRBJ1-1, with TRBD1 as a possible D gene (5 bases). CDR3 DNA: TGCGCCAGCAGCACAGGACTAGAAGCTTTCTTT. As protein: CASSTGLEAFF.